Below, 9 T cell receptor beta chains from the same sample are listed, as sequenced in a study of neoadjuvant anti-PD-1 for oral cavity cancer. As to time point: after neoadjuvant nivolumab, at surgical resection. Libraries were prepared by immunoSEQ multiplex PCR; TCRdb keeps only in-frame clonotypes and omits some of them. This sample has about 10,000 clones, with around 65% found just once. Sample: tumor tissue, taken after nivolumab (anti-PD-1) treatment. These receptors all come from a person aged 40 to 85 with oral cavity squamous cell carcinoma.

This chain connects TRBV9 to TRBJ1-5; D is ambiguous. The CDR3 contains 13 residues. V dropped 1 base and J dropped 3 bases, with 5 bases sitting between them. Germline values: CDR1 SGDLS, CDR2 YYNGEE. CDR3 DNA: TGTGCCAGCAGCGTATCAGACAATCAGCCCCAGCATTTT. It translates to CASSVSDNQPQHF.

The rearrangement links TRBV19 to TRBJ1-2; D ambiguous. The CDR3 totals 14 residues. V was clipped by 0 bases and J by 4 bases, with 9 bases between them. Germline CDR1 is LNHDA and CDR2 is SQIVND (reference sequence). This CDR3 reads CASSIDSVSYGYTF. The CDR3 DNA sequence: TGTGCCAGTAGTATAGATTCAGTCAGCTATGGCTACACCTTC.

V is TRBV11-2 and J is TRBJ2-7, with D perhaps TRBD1 or TRBD2 (5 bases each). The CDR3 runs to 13 residues. Germline V CDR1 and CDR2: SGHAT, FQNNGV. With 5 bases removed from V and 2 bases from J, the gap between germline ends came to 10 bases. The CDR3, as DNA: TGTGCCAGCAGCCGGGACCCAACCTACGAGCAGTACTTC. Its protein is CASSRDPTYEQYF.

The chain combines TRBV7-9 with TRBJ2-5; weak D call: TRBD2 (5 bases). From germline, CDR1 is SEHNR and CDR2 FQNEAQ (reference sequence). This CDR3 comprises 15 residues. Trimming removed 4 bases at V and 4 bases at J, with 16 bases between. CDR3 sequence reads: CASSSLWGARETQYF. DNA for the CDR3: TGTGCCAGCAGCTCCCTGTGGGGAGCGAGAGAGACCCAGTACTTC.

The CDR3 DNA reads TGTGCCAGCAGCCAGCTCCGCGGGAGCTCCCTGGTAGGGGAAAAACTGTTTTTT. It yields the protein CASSQLRGSSLVGEKLFF. This chain links TRBV14 with TRBJ1-4; D is undetermined. The germline CDR1 and CDR2 sequences are SGHDN and FVKESK. V was pared by 3 bases and J by 8 bases, with 25 bases between. The CDR3 extends over 18 amino acids.

The chain links TRBV7-9 to TRBJ1-1; 7 bases fit TRBD1. The CDR3 length is 13 residues. Germline V gene data show CDR1 as SEHNR and CDR2 as FQNEAQ (reference sequence). J lost 7 bases, V lost 2 bases, and 4 bases had no gene match. CDR3 protein: CASSLTTGSEAFF. Here the CDR3 DNA reads TGTGCCAGCAGCTTAACGACAGGGAGTGAAGCTTTCTTT.

The V and J genes are TRBV11-1 and TRBJ1-1, with TRBD1 matching 7 bases. Germline V gene sequence: CDR1 SGHAT, CDR2 FQDESV (reference sequence). Trimming removed 3 bases from V and 1 base from J; junction bases left unmatched: 5. CDR3 size: 15 residues. The CDR3: CASSFRQGPNTEAFF. Here the CDR3 DNA reads TGTGCCAGCAGCTTCCGACAGGGCCCGAACACTGAAGCTTTCTTT. Together with reference TRBV11-1 and TRBJ1-1, the CDR3 gives the full variable domain: EAEVAQSPRYKITEKSQAVAFWCDPISGHATLYWYRQILGQGPELLVQFQDESVVDDSQLPKDRFSAERLKGVDSTLKIQPAELGDSAMYLCASSFRQGPNTEAFFGQGTRLTVV.

The chain employs TRBV27 and TRBJ1-6; no reliable D call. Germline lookup yields CDR1 MNHEY and CDR2 SMNVEV (reference sequence). There are 18 residues in the CDR3. V was trimmed by 4 bases and J by 0 bases, leaving 16 bases between them. This chain's CDR3 is CASSSPGLRSSYNSPLHF. The DNA of the CDR3 is TGTGCCAGCAGTTCACCTGGGCTTCGGAGCTCCTATAATTCACCCCTCCACTTT.

This clone was seen more than once but under ten times. V usage is TRBV6-6 and J usage is TRBJ1-6; possibly TRBD1 for D (6 bases). CDR3 size: 14 residues. Germline CDR1 and CDR2: MNHNY and SVGAGI (reference sequence). Trimming shortened V by 6 bases and J by 8 bases, and 14 bases separated the two germline ends. The CDR3 is CASRPQGGDSPLHF. DNA for the CDR3: TGTGCCAGCAGACCCCAAGGGGGTGATTCACCCCTCCACTTT.